The present entry profiles one TCR beta chain with its context. As yet, its antigen is unknown. One base away lies a much larger clone, so this may be a sequencing read error. This sample was taken from a study of blood T cells in healthy people across ages. General study results and limits: Naive T cell percentage by flow cytometry tracked strongly with beta diversity. It was held that the diversity estimates obtained from one million T cells were underestimates.

Per sample, no less than 5 micrograms of total RNA were extracted. The authors ran a second PCR of roughly 6 to 12 cycles using a sample-barcoded 5' primer and a J-beta primer mix. One entry per CDR3 protein results from TCRdb running MiXCR on the 5' RACE reads. The sample has some 880,000 distinct CDR3 sequences, around 34% seen once. The TCR was taken from a man aged 18 to 30 in good health. The sequencing input was blood.

The DNA of the CDR3 is TGCAATGTCGAGTTACAGGGGGACTATGGCTACACCTTC. Protein product: CNVELQGDYGYTF. The chain employs TRBV20-1 and TRBJ1-2; 8 bases map to TRBD1. From germline, CDR1 is DFQATT and CDR2 SNEGSKA (reference sequence). This CDR3 has 13 amino acids.